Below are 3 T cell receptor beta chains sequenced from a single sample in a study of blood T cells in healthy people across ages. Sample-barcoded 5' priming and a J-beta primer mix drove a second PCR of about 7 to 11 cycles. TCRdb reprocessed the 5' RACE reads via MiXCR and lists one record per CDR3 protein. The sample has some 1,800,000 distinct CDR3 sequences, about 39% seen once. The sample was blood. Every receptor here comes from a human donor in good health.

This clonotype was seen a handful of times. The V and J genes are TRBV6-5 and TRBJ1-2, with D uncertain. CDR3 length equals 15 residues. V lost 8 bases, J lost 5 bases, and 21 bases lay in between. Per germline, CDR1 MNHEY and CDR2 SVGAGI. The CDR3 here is CASRQTARRAYGYTF. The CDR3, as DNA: TGTGCCAGCCGCCAGACCGCCCGGAGAGCTTATGGCTACACCTTC.

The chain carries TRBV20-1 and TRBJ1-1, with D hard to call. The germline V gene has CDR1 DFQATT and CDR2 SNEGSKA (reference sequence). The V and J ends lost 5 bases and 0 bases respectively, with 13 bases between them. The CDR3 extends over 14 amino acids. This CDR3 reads CSAGTKQVNTEAFF. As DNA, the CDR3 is TGCAGTGCTGGAACCAAACAAGTGAACACTGAAGCTTTCTTT.

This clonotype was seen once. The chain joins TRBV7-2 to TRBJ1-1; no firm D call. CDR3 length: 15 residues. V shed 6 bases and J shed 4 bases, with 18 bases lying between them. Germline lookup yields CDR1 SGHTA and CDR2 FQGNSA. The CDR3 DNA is TGTGCCAGCAGTCGCCCGGGGAACCTCGGCACTGAAGCTTTCTTT. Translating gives CASSRPGNLGTEAFF. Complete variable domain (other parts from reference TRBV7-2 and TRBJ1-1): GAGVSQSPSNKVTEKGKDVELRCDPISGHTALYWYRQSLGQGLEFLIYFQGNSAPDKSGLPSDRFSAERTGGSVSTLTIQRTQQEDSAVYLCASSRPGNLGTEAFFGQGTRLTVV.